A selection of T cell receptor beta chains follows, all from one sample in a study of T cell repertoires in cytomegalovirus infection. These receptors are not linked to any known antigen. TCRdb reprocessed the reads via MiXCR and lists one record per CDR3 protein. The data contain about 900,000 distinct CDR3 sequences, 30% to 40% of them singletons. The sequencing here drew on cultured CD8+ T cells from PBMCs, taken from culture after CMV antigen stimulation. Every receptor here comes from a human donor in good health (CMV status not recorded). Some clones in this sample may be carry-over from other donors' samples. The CDR3 runs from the conserved cysteine through the conserved F or W. The order of the fields is clone size, V gene, J gene, D gene, CDR3 DNA, CDR3 protein. D genes are given only for firm matches. Clone sizes are given selectively: once, few, many, or a class where the clone is expanded.

>few|TRBV24-1|TRBJ2-3|NA
TGTGCCACCAGTGACACCCAGCCAGATACGCAGTATTTT
CATSDTQPDTQYF
>NA|TRBV3-1|TRBJ2-3|TRBD2
TGTGCCAGCAGCCCCAGCCGGGGCGGGGGGCCTCATACGCAGTATTTT
CASSPSRGGGPHTQYF
>NA|TRBV7-9|TRBJ2-2|TRBD1
TGTGCCAGCAGTTATGGACAGGGCAACACCGGGGAGCTGTTTTTT
CASSYGQGNTGELFF
>few|TRBV6-6|TRBJ1-1|TRBD1
TGTGCCAGCACCCGGGACAGGGGAAAGAACACTGAAGCTTTCTTT
CASTRDRGKNTEAFF
>few|TRBV4-2|TRBJ2-7|TRBD1
TGTGCCAGCAGCCAAGATGCGGGGACAGGGGGACCCTACGAGCAGTACTTC
CASSQDAGTGGPYEQYF
>few|TRBV19|TRBJ1-5|NA
TGTGCCAGTTCAGGGGAGGGAAATCAGCCCCAGCATTTT
CASSGEGNQPQHF
>NA|TRBV6-6|TRBJ1-2|TRBD1
TGTGCCAGCAGTCCGGACAGGGTGGGCGGCTACACCTTC
CASSPDRVGGYTF
>NA|TRBV12-3/TRBV12-4|TRBJ2-1|NA
TGTGCCAGCAGCCTTGGGGGGTTTACCGGTGAGCAGTTCTTC
CASSLGGFTGEQFF
>NA|TRBV6-1|TRBJ2-2|TRBD1
TGTGCCAGCCACCGGGACAGAACGAACACCGGGGAGCTGTTTTTT
CASHRDRTNTGELFF
>many|TRBV7-2|TRBJ1-1|NA
TGTGCCAGCAGCTTAGGTCGGCCGGGGGAAAAAAATGAAGCTTTCTTT
CASSLGRPGEKNEAFF
>few|TRBV20-1|TRBJ1-2|NA
TGCAGTGCTAGGGGGTCCGACTATGGCTACACCTTC
CSARGSDYGYTF
>NA|TRBV12-3/TRBV12-4|TRBJ2-2|NA
TGTGCCAGCGGCCAGGCTAGCACCGGGGAGCTGTTTTTT
CASGQASTGELFF
>few|TRBV6-1|TRBJ1-1|NA
TGTGCCAGCAGTACCAGTATAGGGGAATCCACTGAAGCTTTCTTT
CASSTSIGESTEAFF
>NA|TRBV7-8|TRBJ2-7|TRBD1
TGTGCCAGCAGCTCCCGGGGACAGGGAGACGAGCAGTACTTC
CASSSRGQGDEQYF
>many|TRBV7-6|TRBJ1-1|TRBD1
TGTGCCAGCAGCTTCCCCCACAGGGGAAGGGGAGATGTGAACACTGAAGCTTTCTTT
CASSFPHRGRGDVNTEAFF
>many|TRBV7-6|TRBJ2-2|NA
TGTGCCAGCAGCCCTCGGGGGTCCACCGGGGAGCTGTTTTTT
CASSPRGSTGELFF
>NA|TRBV12-3/TRBV12-4|TRBJ1-1|NA
TGTGCCAGCAGTTTAGGGACAAAGAACACTGAAGCTTTCTTT
CASSLGTKNTEAFF
>many|TRBV12-3/TRBV12-4|TRBJ1-1|NA
TGTGCCAGCAGTTTTGGTGAACCGAGGGCTTTCTTT
CASSFGEPRAFF
>few|TRBV27|TRBJ2-6|NA
TGTGCCAGCAGCCCAGGACTGGCCAACGTCCTGACTTTC
CASSPGLANVLTF
>few|TRBV29-1|TRBJ1-2|NA
TGCAGCGTTGAAGTCCGGGAGGGCTACACCTTC
CSVEVREGYTF
>once|TRBV9|TRBJ2-1|NA
TGTGCCAGCAGCGTAGAATCCAGGGCCTGGGAGCAGTTCTTC
CASSVESRAWEQFF
>NA|TRBV27|TRBJ1-1|NA
TGTGCCAGCAGTTTGGGGTCAGGGGCTACTGAAGCTTTCTTT
CASSLGSGATEAFF
>many|TRBV3-1|TRBJ2-3|NA
TGTGCCAGCAGTCACACAGATACGCAGTATTTT
CASSHTDTQYF
>NA|TRBV4-3|TRBJ1-3|NA
TGCGCCAGCAGCCAAGATTGGGTGGAGAGCTCTGGAAACACCATATATTTT
CASSQDWVESSGNTIYF
>few|TRBV7-9|TRBJ2-1|NA
TGTGCCAGCAGCTTAGCCTGGGGGCTACAACGTGAGCAGTTCTTC
CASSLAWGLQREQFF